This paragraph covers one T cell receptor beta chain sequence. This CDR3 contains 15 residues. Germline-derived CDR1 and CDR2 are SEHNR and FQNEAQ (reference sequence). V gave up 5 bases and J gave up 7 bases; unmatched junction bases: 11. This specimen belongs to a study of blood T cell repertoires in COVID-19. The protocol was immunoSEQ multiplex PCR, while the TCRdb copy is restricted to in-frame clones and leaves out a portion. The repertoire holds about 280,000 clones, almost 90% seen once, with about 1.7% in the top ten. The receptor was derived from a young woman with acute COVID-19. The sequencing sample was made of PBMCs or T cells enriched from blood (not recorded which). The V gene is TRBV7-9, the J gene TRBJ1-5; 7 bases are shared with TRBD1. Written as DNA, the CDR3 is TGTGCCAGCAGCCTCACAGGACAGGCCGGGCAGCCCCAGCATTTT. Its translation is CASSLTGQAGQPQHF.